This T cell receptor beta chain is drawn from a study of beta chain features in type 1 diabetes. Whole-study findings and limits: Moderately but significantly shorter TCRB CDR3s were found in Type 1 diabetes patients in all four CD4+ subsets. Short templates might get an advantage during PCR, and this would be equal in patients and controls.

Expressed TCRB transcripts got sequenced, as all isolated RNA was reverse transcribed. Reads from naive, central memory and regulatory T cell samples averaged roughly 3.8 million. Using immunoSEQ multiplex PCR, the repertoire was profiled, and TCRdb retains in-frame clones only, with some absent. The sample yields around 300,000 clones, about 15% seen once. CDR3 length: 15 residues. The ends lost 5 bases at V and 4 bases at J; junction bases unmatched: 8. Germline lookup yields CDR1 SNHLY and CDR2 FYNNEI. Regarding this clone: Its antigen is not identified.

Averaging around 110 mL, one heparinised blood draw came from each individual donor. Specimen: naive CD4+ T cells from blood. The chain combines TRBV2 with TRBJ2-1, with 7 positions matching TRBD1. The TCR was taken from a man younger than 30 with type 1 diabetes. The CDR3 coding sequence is TGTGCCAGCAGTCAACAGGGGACACAGTACAATGAGCAGTTCTTC. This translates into CASSQQGTQYNEQFF. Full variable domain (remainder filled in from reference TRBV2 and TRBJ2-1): EPEVTQTPSHQVTQMGQEVILRCVPISNHLYFYWYRQILGQKVEFLVSFYNNEISEKSEIFDDQFSVERPDGSNFTLKIRSTKLEDSAMYFCASSQQGTQYNEQFFGPGTRLTVL.